This TCR beta chain was documented in a study of blood T cells in healthy people across ages. There were at least 5 micrograms of total RNA extracted from every sample. Study-wide results and caveats: More naive CD4+ cells and higher diversity were found in long-lived than in aged donors. With age, beta diversity per million T cells declined roughly linearly, significantly by approximately 41.

The use of a sample-barcoded 5' primer and a J-beta primer mix characterized a second PCR of about 7 to 12 cycles. Every sample gave at least 3 million paired-end reads containing CDR3. TCRdb re-derived calls from the 5' RACE reads in MiXCR, one entry per CDR3 protein. The table lists around 850,000 distinct CDR3 sequences, roughly 40% of them singletons. Only a few counts were recorded for this clonotype. Its antigen remains unknown. From germline, CDR1 is SGHVS and CDR2 FNYEAQ. This CDR3 is built from 18 residues. V lost 1 base, J lost 2 bases, and 19 bases lay in between. The receptor was derived from a man aged 18 to 29 in good health. This chain links TRBV7-6 with TRBJ2-3, with D tentatively TRBD2 (5 bases). What was sequenced was blood. CDR3 bases: TGTGCCAGCAGCTTAGTAGGATTTGGGAGTAAAACCACAGATACGCAGTATTTT. This translates into CASSLVGFGSKTTDTQYF. Complete variable domain (other parts from reference TRBV7-6 and TRBJ2-3): GAGVSQSPRYKVTKRGQDVALRCDPISGHVSLYWYRQALGQGPEFLTYFNYEAQQDKSGLPNDRFSAERPEGSISTLTIQRTEQRDSAMYRCASSLVGFGSKTTDTQYFGPGTRLTVL.